This TCR beta chain was found in a study of T cells after yellow fever vaccination. The trim removed 4 bases at V and 1 base at J, leaving 4 bases unmatched. Germline loops: CDR1 LGHNA, CDR2 YNFKEQ. The CDR3 is 18 residues long. Ten or more counts support this clonotype. MiXCR, applied by TCRdb to the 5' RACE reads, yields one record per CDR3 protein. The table lists some 4,500 distinct CDR3 sequences, roughly 8.3% of them singletons. The sample here was PBMCs, either bulk or a sorted T-cell subset (CD4+, CD8+, memory, or dextramer-sorted; not recorded which), taken about 41 days after the first yellow fever vaccination. The rearrangement joins TRBV4-2 to TRBJ2-1; 16 bases match TRBD2. The receptor comes from a man aged 18 to 30 who received the YFV17D yellow fever vaccine. The CDR3 protein is CASSPGLAGGPSYNEQFF. The CDR3 region has the DNA TGTGCCAGCAGCCCGGGACTAGCGGGGGGGCCGTCCTACAATGAGCAGTTCTTC.